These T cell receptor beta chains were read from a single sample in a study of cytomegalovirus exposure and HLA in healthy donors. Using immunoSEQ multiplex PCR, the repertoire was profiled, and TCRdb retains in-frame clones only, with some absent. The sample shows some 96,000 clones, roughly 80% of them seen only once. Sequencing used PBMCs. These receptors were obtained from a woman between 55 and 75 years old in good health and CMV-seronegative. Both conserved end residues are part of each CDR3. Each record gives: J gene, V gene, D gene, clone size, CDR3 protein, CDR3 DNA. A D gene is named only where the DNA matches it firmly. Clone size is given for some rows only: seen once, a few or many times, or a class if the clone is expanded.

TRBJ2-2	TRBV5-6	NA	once	CASSLEDRNTGELFF	TGTGCCAGCAGCCTGGAGGACAGGAACACCGGGGAGCTGTTTTTT
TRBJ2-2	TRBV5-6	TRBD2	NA	CASSLLVAGGTTGELFF	TGTGCCAGCAGCTTGTTAGTCGCGGGGGGGACCACCGGGGAGCTGTTTTTT
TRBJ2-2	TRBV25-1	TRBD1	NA	CASREPGTVGTGELFF	TGTGCCAGCAGAGAACCCGGGACAGTTGGCACCGGGGAGCTGTTTTTT
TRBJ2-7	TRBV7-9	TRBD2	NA	CASNRDSGGYEQYF	TGTGCCAGCAATCGGGATAGCGGGGGCTACGAGCAGTACTTC
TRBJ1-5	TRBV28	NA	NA	CASSLRGSSGQPQHF	TGTGCCAGCAGTTTAAGGGGGAGCTCTGGGCAGCCCCAGCATTTT
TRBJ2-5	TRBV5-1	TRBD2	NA	CASSLGTSGAYIKETQYF	TGCGCCAGCAGCTTGGGGACTAGCGGGGCTTACATTAAAGAGACCCAGTACTTC
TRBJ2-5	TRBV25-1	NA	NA	CASMGGGGWETQYF	TGTGCCAGCATGGGGGGTGGGGGATGGGAGACCCAGTACTTC
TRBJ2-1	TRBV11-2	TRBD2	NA	CASSLLAGHSSYNEQFF	TGTGCCAGCAGCTTGTTAGCGGGGCACAGCTCCTACAATGAGCAGTTCTTC
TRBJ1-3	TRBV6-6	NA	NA	CASSYRTVLSGNTIYF	TGTGCCAGCAGTTACAGGACAGTCCTCTCTGGAAACACCATATATTTT
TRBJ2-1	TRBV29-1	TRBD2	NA	CSVETSGAGNEQFF	TGCAGCGTCGAGACTAGCGGGGCCGGAAATGAGCAGTTCTTC
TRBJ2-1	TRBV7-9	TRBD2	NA	CASSLTSGRAFHEQFF	TGTGCCAGCAGCTTGACTAGCGGGAGGGCCTTTCATGAGCAGTTCTTC
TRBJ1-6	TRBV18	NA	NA	CASSPGSGDSPLHF	TGTGCCAGCTCTCCAGGTTCAGGGGATTCACCCCTCCACTTT
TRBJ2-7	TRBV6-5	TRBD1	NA	CASSYPGQAYEQYF	TGTGCCAGCAGCTACCCGGGACAGGCCTACGAGCAGTACTTC
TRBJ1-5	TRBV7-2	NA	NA	CASSLLPGNQPQHF	TGTGCCAGCAGCTTACTTCCAGGCAATCAGCCCCAGCATTTT
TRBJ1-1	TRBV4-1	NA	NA	CASSPRGETEAFF	TGCGCCAGCAGCCCTAGGGGTGAGACTGAAGCTTTCTTT
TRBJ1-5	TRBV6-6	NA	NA	CASSYSSRLGNQPQHF	TGTGCCAGCAGTTACTCGAGCAGGCTGGGCAATCAGCCCCAGCATTTT
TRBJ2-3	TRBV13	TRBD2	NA	CASSLEAQREVTDTQYF	TGTGCCAGCAGCTTGGAGGCTCAGCGGGAGGTCACAGATACGCAGTATTTT
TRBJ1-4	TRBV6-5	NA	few	CASSGGATNEKLFF	TGTGCCAGCAGTGGGGGGGCCACTAATGAAAAACTGTTTTTT
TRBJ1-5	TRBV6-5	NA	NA	CASSYRMGGHQPQHF	TGTGCCAGCAGTTACCGCATGGGGGGGCATCAGCCCCAGCATTTT
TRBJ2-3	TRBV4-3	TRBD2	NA	CASSQGGTSGTITDTQYF	TGCGCCAGCAGCCAAGGAGGGACTAGCGGGACGATCACAGATACGCAGTATTTT
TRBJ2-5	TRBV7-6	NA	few	CASSLGVQETQYF	TGTGCCAGCAGCTTGGGAGTTCAAGAGACCCAGTACTTC
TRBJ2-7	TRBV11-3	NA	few	CASSLDQAQNYEQYF	TGTGCCAGCAGCTTAGATCAGGCGCAGAACTACGAGCAGTACTTC
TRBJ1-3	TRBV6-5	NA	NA	CASSSGHTGNTIYF	TGTGCCAGCAGCTCGGGACATACTGGAAACACCATATATTTT
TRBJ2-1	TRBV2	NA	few	CASTGQLNNEQFF	TGTGCCAGCACTGGACAGCTTAACAATGAGCAGTTCTTC
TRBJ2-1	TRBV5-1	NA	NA	CASSFNPDYNEQFF	TGCGCCAGCAGCTTCAACCCAGACTACAATGAGCAGTTCTTC
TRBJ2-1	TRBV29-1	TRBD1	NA	CSAAGQGANEQFF	TGCAGCGCGGCGGGACAGGGGGCCAATGAGCAGTTCTTC
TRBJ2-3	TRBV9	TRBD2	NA	CASSEFGTSGSHTDTQYF	TGTGCCAGCAGCGAGTTTGGGACTAGCGGGAGCCATACAGATACGCAGTATTTT
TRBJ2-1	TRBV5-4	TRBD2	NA	CASSSLAGGVNEQFF	TGTGCCAGCAGCAGCTTAGCGGGAGGCGTCAATGAGCAGTTCTTC
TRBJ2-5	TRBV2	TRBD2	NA	CASSEPALQSGGDF	TGTGCCAGCAGTGAGCCCGCCCTTCAGAGCGGGGGGGACTTC
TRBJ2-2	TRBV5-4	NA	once	CASSRDNTGELFF	TGTGCCAGCAGCAGAGACAATACCGGGGAGCTGTTTTTT
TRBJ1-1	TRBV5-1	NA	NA	CASSFSGAFENTEAFF	TGCGCCAGCAGCTTCTCAGGGGCTTTCGAGAACACTGAAGCTTTCTTT
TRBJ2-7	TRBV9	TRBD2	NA	CASSPKGIAGGLFSYEQYF	TGTGCCAGCAGCCCGAAGGGGATAGCGGGAGGTCTCTTCTCCTACGAGCAGTACTTC
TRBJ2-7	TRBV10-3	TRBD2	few	CAISETSGASYEQYF	TGTGCCATCAGTGAGACTAGCGGGGCCTCCTACGAGCAGTACTTC